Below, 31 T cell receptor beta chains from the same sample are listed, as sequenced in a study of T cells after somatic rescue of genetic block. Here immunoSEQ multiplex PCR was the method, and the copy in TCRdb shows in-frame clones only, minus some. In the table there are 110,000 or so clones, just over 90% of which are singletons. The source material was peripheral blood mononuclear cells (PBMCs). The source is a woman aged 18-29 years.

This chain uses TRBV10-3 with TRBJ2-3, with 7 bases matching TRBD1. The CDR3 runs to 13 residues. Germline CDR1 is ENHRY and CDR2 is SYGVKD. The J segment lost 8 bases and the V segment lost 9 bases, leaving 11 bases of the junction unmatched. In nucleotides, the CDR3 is TGTGCCATTAGACAGGGACCTGAGGGTACGCAGTATTTT. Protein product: CAIRQGPEGTQYF.

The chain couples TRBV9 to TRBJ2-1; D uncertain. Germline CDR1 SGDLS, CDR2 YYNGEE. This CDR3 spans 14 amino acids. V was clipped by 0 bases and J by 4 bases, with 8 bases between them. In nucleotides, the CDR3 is TGTGCCAGCAGCGTAGAATTGAATTACAATGAGCAGTTCTTC. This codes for CASSVELNYNEQFF. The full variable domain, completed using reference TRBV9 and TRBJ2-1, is DSGVTQTPKHLITATGQRVTLRCSPRSGDLSVYWYQQSLDQGLQFLIQYYNGEERAKGNILERFSAQQFPDLHSELNLSSLELGDSALYFCASSVELNYNEQFFGPGTRLTVL.

CDR3 region: CASRPRRTYEQYF. The CDR3 DNA follows: TGCGCCAGCCGCCCCAGGAGAACCTACGAGCAGTACTTC. This rearrangement joins TRBV5-1 to TRBJ2-7; D is uncertain. The germline V gene has CDR1 SGHRS and CDR2 YFSETQ. This CDR3 contains 13 residues. V lost 7 bases to trimming and J lost 2 bases, with 13 bases between them.

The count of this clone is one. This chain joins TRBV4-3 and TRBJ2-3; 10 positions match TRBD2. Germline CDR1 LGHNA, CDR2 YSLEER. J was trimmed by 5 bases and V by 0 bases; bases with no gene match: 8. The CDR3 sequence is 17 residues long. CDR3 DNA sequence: TGCGCCAGCAGCCAAGATCCGAGGAGCGGGGGGGGAGATACGCAGTATTTT. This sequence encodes CASSQDPRSGGGDTQYF.

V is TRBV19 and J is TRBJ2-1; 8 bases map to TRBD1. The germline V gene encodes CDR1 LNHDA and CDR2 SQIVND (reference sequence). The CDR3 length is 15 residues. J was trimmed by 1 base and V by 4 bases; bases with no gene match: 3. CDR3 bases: TGTGCCAGTAGTACGGGACAGGCTTCCTACAATGAGCAGTTCTTC. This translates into CASSTGQASYNEQFF.

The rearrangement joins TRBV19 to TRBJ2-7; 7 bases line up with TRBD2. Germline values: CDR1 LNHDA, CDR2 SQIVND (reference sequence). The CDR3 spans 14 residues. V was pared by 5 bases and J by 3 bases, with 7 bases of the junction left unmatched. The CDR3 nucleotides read TGTGCCAGTAGTCCGGGACTACCTATCTACGAGCAGTACTTC. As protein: CASSPGLPIYEQYF. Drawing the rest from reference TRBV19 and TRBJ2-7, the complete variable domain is DGGITQSPKYLFRKEGQNVTLSCEQNLNHDAMYWYRQDPGQGLRLIYYSQIVNDFQKGDIAEGYSVSREKKESFPLTVTSAQKNPTAFYLCASSPGLPIYEQYFGPGTRLTVT.

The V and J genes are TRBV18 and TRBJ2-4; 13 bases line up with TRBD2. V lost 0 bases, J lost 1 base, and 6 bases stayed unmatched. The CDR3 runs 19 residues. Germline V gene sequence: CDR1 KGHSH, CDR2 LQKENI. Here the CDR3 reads CASSPPELAGGLAKNIQYF. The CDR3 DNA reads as TGTGCCAGCTCACCACCGGAACTAGCGGGGGGGTTGGCCAAAAACATTCAGTACTTC.

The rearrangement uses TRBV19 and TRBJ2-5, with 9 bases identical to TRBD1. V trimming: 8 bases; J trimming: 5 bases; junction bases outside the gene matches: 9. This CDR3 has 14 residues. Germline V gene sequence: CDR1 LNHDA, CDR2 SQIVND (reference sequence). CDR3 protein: CASGGQGLRETQYF. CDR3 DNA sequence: TGTGCCAGTGGGGGACAGGGTCTAAGGGAGACCCAGTACTTC.

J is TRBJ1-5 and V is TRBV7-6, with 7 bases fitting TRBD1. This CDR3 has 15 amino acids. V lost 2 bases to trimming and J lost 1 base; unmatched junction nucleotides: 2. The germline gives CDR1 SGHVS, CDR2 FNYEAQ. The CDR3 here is CASSLTGESNQPQHF. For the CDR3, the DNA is TGTGCCAGCAGCTTAACAGGGGAGAGCAATCAGCCCCAGCATTTT.

CDR3 DNA: TGCGCCAGCAGCTCGGGACTGTCGGCGGGGGAGCAGTACTTC. It codes for CASSSGLSAGEQYF. V and J are TRBV5-1 and TRBJ2-7; weak D call: TRBD2 (6 bases). This CDR3 is 14 amino acids long. Between the trimmed V and J ends, which lost 3 bases and 7 bases, there was a span of 17 bases. In germline, CDR1 is SGHRS, CDR2 YFSETQ.

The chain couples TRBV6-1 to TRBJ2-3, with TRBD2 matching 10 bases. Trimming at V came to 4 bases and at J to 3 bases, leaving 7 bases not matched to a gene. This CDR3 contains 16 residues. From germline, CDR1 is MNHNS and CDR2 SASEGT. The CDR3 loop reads CASSGQRGGKTDTQYF. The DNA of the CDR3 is TGTGCCAGCAGTGGTCAGCGGGGGGGCAAGACAGATACGCAGTATTTT.

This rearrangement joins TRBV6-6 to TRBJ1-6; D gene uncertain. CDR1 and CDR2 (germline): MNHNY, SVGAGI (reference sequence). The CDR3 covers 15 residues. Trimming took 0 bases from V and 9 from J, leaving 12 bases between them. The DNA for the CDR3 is TGTGCCAGCAGTTACTCGGACGGGAATTCTTCACCCCTCCACTTT. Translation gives CASSYSDGNSSPLHF.

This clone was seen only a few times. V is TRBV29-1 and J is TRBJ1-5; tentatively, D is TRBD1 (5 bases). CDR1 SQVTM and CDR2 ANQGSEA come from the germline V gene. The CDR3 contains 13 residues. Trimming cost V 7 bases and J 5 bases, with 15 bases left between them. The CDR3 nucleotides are TGCAGCGACCAGCAGGGCAAAGATCAGCCCCAGCATTTT. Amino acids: CSDQQGKDQPQHF. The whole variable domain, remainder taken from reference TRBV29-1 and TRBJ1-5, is SAVISQKPSRDICQRGTSLTIQCQVDSQVTMMFWYRQQPGQSLTLIATANQGSEATYESGFVIDKFPISRPNLTFSTLTVSNMSPEDSSIYLCSDQQGKDQPQHFGDGTRLSIL.

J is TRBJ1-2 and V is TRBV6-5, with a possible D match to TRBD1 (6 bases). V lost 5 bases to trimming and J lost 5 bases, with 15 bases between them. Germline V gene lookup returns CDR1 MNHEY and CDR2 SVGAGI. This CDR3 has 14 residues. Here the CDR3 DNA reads TGTGCCAGCAGTCTGGACAGACCCCCTTATGGCTACACCTTC. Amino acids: CASSLDRPPYGYTF.

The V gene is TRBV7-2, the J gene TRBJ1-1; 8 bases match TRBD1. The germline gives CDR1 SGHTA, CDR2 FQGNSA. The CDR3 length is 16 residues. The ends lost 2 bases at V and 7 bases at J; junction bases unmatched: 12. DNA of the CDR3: TGTGCCAGCAGCTTACCAGGGGGCTCTGTTTTTGGTGAAGCTTTCTTT. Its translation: CASSLPGGSVFGEAFF.

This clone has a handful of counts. The DNA for the CDR3 is TGTGCCAGCAGCCCCTCTGCTGTGGGAAACTACAATGAGCAGTTCTTC. Its translation is CASSPSAVGNYNEQFF. This chain connects TRBV11-2 to TRBJ2-1; no reliable D call. From germline, CDR1 is SGHAT and CDR2 FQNNGV. V was clipped by 5 bases and J by 3 bases, with 17 bases between them. The CDR3 has 16 residues.

The CDR3 bases are TGTGCCTGGGGGGACGTATATGGCTACACCTTC. As protein: CAWGDVYGYTF. The chain couples TRBV30 to TRBJ1-2; maybe TRBD1 (5 bases). Germline values: CDR1 GTSNPN, CDR2 SVGIG (reference sequence). The germline V and J ends were trimmed by 5 bases and 5 bases, with 9 bases remaining between them. This CDR3 spans 11 amino acids.

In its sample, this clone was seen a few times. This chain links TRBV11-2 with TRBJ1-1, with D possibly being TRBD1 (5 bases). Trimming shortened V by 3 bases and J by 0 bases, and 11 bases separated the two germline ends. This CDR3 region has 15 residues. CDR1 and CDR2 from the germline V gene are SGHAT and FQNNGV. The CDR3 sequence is CASSFPGPLNTEAFF. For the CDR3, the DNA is TGTGCCAGCAGCTTTCCGGGACCCTTGAACACTGAAGCTTTCTTT.

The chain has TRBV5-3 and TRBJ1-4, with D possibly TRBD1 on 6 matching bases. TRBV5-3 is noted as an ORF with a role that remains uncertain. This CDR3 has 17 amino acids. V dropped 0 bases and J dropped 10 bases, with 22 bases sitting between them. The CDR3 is CARSLEDSKPELGKLFF. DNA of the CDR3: TGTGCCAGAAGCTTGGAGGACAGTAAGCCGGAACTGGGAAAACTGTTTTTT.

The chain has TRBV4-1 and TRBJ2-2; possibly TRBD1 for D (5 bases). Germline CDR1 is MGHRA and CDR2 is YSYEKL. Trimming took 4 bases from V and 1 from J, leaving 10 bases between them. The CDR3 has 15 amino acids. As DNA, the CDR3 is TGCGCCAGCAGCCCTTTAGGGGTGAACACCGGGGAGCTGTTTTTT. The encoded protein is CASSPLGVNTGELFF.

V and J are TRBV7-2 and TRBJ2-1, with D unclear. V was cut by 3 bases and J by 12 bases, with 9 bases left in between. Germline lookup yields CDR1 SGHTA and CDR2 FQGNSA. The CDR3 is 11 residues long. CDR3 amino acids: CASSFEWGQFF. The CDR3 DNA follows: TGTGCCAGCAGCTTTGAATGGGGGCAGTTCTTC.

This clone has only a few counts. Here the CDR3 DNA reads TGTGCCTGGAGTGAACAGTATAATTCACCCCTCCACTTT. It specifies CAWSEQYNSPLHF. The chain has TRBV30 and TRBJ1-6; D gene ambiguous. Germline values: CDR1 GTSNPN, CDR2 SVGIG (reference sequence). With 1 base removed from V and 4 bases from J, the gap between germline ends came to 5 bases. The CDR3 has 13 residues.

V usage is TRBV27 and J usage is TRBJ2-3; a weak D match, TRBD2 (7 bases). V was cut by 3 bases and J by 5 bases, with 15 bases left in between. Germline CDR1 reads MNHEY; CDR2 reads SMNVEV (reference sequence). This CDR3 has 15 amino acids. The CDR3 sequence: CASSLWGGRGDTQYF. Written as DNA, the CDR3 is TGTGCCAGCAGTTTGTGGGGGGGCCGTGGAGATACGCAGTATTTT.

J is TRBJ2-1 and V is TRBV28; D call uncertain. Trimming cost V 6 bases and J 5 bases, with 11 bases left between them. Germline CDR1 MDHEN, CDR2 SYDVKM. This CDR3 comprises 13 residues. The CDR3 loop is CASSRSGHNEQFF. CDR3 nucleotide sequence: TGTGCCAGCAGCCGCTCCGGGCACAATGAGCAGTTCTTC.

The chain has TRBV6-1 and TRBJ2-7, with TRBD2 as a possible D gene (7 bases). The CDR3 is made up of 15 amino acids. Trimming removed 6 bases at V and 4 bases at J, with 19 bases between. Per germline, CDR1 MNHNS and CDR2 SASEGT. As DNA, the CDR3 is TGTGCCAGCAGGTCGATCGGGGGGCGTACGTACGAGCAGTACTTC. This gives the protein CASRSIGGRTYEQYF.

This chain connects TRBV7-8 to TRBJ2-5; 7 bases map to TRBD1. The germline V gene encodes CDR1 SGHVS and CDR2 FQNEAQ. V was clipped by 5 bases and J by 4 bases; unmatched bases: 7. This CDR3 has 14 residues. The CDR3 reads CASSPRQGPETQYF. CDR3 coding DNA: TGTGCCAGCAGCCCCCGACAGGGACCAGAGACCCAGTACTTC.

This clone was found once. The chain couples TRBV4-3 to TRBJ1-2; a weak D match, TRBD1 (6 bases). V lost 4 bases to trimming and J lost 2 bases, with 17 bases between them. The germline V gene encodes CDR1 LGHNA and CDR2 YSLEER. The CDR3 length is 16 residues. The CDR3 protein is CASSPSIRGMNYGYTF. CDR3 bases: TGCGCCAGCAGCCCGTCGATCAGGGGTATGAACTATGGCTACACCTTC.

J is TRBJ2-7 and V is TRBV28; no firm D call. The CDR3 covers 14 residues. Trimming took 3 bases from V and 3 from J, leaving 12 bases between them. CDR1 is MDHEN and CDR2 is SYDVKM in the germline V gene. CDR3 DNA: TGTGCCAGCAGTTTCATCCAGCAAAACTACGAGCAGTACTTC. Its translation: CASSFIQQNYEQYF.

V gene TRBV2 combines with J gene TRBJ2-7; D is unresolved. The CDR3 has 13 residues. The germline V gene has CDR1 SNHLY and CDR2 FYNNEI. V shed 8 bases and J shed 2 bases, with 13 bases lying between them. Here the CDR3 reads CASRSRSAYEQYF. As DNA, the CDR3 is TGTGCCAGCCGATCGCGGTCTGCCTACGAGCAGTACTTC.

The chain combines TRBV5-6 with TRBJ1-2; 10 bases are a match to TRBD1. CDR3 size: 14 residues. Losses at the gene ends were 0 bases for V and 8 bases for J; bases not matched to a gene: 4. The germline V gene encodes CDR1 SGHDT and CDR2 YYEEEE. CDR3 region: CASSLVGQGSGYTF. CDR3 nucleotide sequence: TGTGCCAGCAGCTTGGTGGGACAGGGGAGCGGCTACACCTTC.

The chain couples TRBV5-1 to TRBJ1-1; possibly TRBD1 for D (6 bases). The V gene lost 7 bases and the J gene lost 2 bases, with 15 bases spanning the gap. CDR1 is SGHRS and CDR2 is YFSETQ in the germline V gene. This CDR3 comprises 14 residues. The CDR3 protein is CASALQGINTEAFF. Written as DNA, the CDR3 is TGCGCCAGCGCCCTACAGGGTATTAACACTGAAGCTTTCTTT.